The 19 T cell receptor beta chains below all came from one sample that was sequenced in a study of glioma-infiltrating T cells. TCR alpha and beta CDR3 regions were amplified from RNA using iRepertoire nested multiplex PCR. TCRdb re-called the multiplex PCR reads with MiXCR, one entry per CDR3 protein. The sample lists 4,300 or so distinct CDR3 sequences; under 30% were seen once. Sequenced: glioma tissue, nonneoplastic brain tissue, or PBMCs (not recorded which). These receptors were obtained from a human donor with low-grade glioma or glioblastoma, undergoing nonglioma brain surgery, or in good health (not recorded which).

Ten or more counts support this clonotype. This may be a read error, as it is one base from a much larger clone. The rearrangement links TRBV28 to TRBJ2-5; the D call may be TRBD1 or TRBD2 (6 bases each). Germline CDR1 is MDHEN and CDR2 is SYDVKM. The length of the CDR3 is 14 residues. CDR3: CAGSLRAGGGTQYF. CDR3 in DNA: TGTGCCGGCAGTTTACGAGCCGGAGGGGGGACCCAGTACTTC.

This clonotype ranks as medium-sized. The V and J genes are TRBV10-1 and TRBJ2-3; D perhaps matches TRBD2 (7 bases). Trimming shortened V by 2 bases and J by 5 bases, and 11 bases separated the two germline ends. The length of the CDR3 is 14 residues. Germline loops: CDR1 WNHNN, CDR2 SYGVQD (reference sequence). CDR3 nucleotides: TGCGCCAGCAGTGAGGAGGGGGGGGTAGATACGCAGTATTTT. Protein: CASSEEGGVDTQYF.

This clonotype has more than one count but fewer than ten. CDR3 bases: TGTGCCTGGAGTCTCGGATCGGACACTGAAGCTTTCTTT. Amino acid sequence: CAWSLGSDTEAFF. The chain links TRBV30 to TRBJ1-1; no definite D call. The CDR3 runs to 13 residues. CDR1 is GTSNPN and CDR2 is SVGIG in the germline V gene (reference sequence). The V and J ends lost 2 bases and 3 bases respectively, with 10 bases between them.

This clonotype is medium-sized in the sample. V and J are TRBV2 and TRBJ2-3, with D tentatively TRBD2 (5 bases). With 8 bases removed from V and 1 base from J, the gap between germline ends came to 13 bases. The germline V gene has CDR1 SNHLY and CDR2 FYNNEI. This CDR3 is built from 14 residues. The chain's CDR3 is CASSIRERTDTQYF. The CDR3 bases are TGTGCCAGCTCCATAAGGGAGCGCACAGATACGCAGTATTTT.

With regard to this clonotype: One end of the junction is discordant with germline, which a read error may explain. The chain carries TRBV7-7 and TRBJ2-2, with D perhaps TRBD2 (6 bases). Germline lookup yields CDR1 SSHAT and CDR2 FNYEAQ (reference sequence). This CDR3 is 16 amino acids long. CDR3 in amino acids: CAGSSNAGPNTGELLF. CDR3 in DNA: TGTGCCGGCAGTTCTAACGCGGGGCCGAACACCGGGGAGCTGCTTTTT.

This clonotype rates as medium-sized. This sequence joins TRBV11-1 and TRBJ2-7; D unresolved. CDR3 length: 14 amino acids. Trimming removed 0 bases at V and 3 bases at J, with 9 bases between. Germline CDR1 and CDR2: SGHAT and FQDESV (reference sequence). The CDR3 protein is CASSLAGTVYEQYF. The CDR3 DNA reads as TGTGCCAGCAGCTTAGCGGGTACAGTCTACGAGCAGTACTTC. Full variable domain (missing parts from reference TRBV11-1 and TRBJ2-7): EAEVAQSPRYKITEKSQAVAFWCDPISGHATLYWYRQILGQGPELLVQFQDESVVDDSQLPKDRFSAERLKGVDSTLKIQPAELGDSAMYLCASSLAGTVYEQYFGPGTRLTVT.

This clonotype showed up many times. The chain links TRBV7-9 to TRBJ2-3; D is possibly TRBD1 (5 bases). Trimming took off 2 bases at V and 5 bases at J, with 20 bases between the two ends. In germline, CDR1 is SEHNR, CDR2 FQNEAQ (reference sequence). CDR3 length: 17 amino acids. The CDR3 spells CASSLRATGPRGDTQYF. The CDR3, as DNA: TGTGCCAGCAGCTTACGAGCCACAGGACCCCGCGGAGATACGCAGTATTTT.

This clonotype is medium-sized by share. The chain links TRBV6-2 or TRBV6-3 to TRBJ2-7; D is unclear. The CDR3 covers 12 residues. Germline V CDR1 and CDR2: MNHEY, SVGEGT. Trimming removed 2 bases from V and 4 bases from J, with 6 bases in between. The DNA of the CDR3 is TGTGCCAGCAGTTACATGGGTTACGAGCAGTACTTC. Translating it yields CASSYMGYEQYF.

Here the CDR3 reads CASSGYLPETQHF. CDR3 DNA: TGTGCCAGCAGTGGATACCTACCAGAGACGCAGCATTTT. The chain is built from TRBV6-1 and TRBJ2-3; D gene uncertain. The J call is doubtful: the DNA matches TRBJ1-5 better. The CDR3 covers 13 residues. The V gene's germline CDR1 is MNHNS and CDR2 SASEGT.

This clonotype is deemed medium-sized. In DNA, the CDR3 is TGTGCCAGCAGTTACGGCCCGGGGGATACGCAGTATTTT. It translates to CASSYGPGDTQYF. The chain joins TRBV6-6 to TRBJ2-3, with D maybe TRBD2 (5 bases). V shed 2 bases and J shed 6 bases, with 9 bases lying between them. Germline-derived CDR1 and CDR2 are MNHNY and SVGAGI (reference sequence). This CDR3 has 13 residues.

This clonotype was observed a handful of times. The gene calls are TRBV29-1 and TRBJ2-3; 9 positions agree with TRBD1. CDR1 SQVTM and CDR2 ANQGSEA come from the germline V gene. V shed 7 bases, J shed 9 bases, and the junction held 8 bases outside the gene matches. The CDR3 is 12 amino acids. The CDR3 DNA follows: TGCAGCGCCGGGACAGGGAGTCAGACGCAGTATTTT. Its protein product is CSAGTGSQTQYF.

This clonotype is medium-sized (0.01 to 0.1%) within its sample. The V and J genes are TRBV4-1 and TRBJ2-3; unclear D gene. In germline, CDR1 is MGHRA, CDR2 YSYEKL. CDR3 size: 15 residues. V lost 1 base and J lost 4, with 12 bases in between. CDR3 DNA sequence: TGCGCCAGCAGCCAAGTAAATCCGGGCGCAGATACGCAGTATTTT. This sequence encodes CASSQVNPGADTQYF.

This clonotype qualifies as medium-sized. The chain recombines TRBV7-9 with TRBJ2-7, with TRBD1 identical over 7 bases. With V trimmed by 5 bases and J by 2 bases, 6 bases remained unmatched. Per germline, CDR1 SEHNR and CDR2 FQNEAQ (reference sequence). The CDR3 is 14 amino acids. The CDR3 nucleotides read TGTGCCAGCAGCCAGGGACAGCCTCCCTACGAGCAGTACTTC. This sequence encodes CASSQGQPPYEQYF.

This clonotype was seen repeatedly, ten times or more. The chain joins TRBV30 to TRBJ2-1; D gene ambiguous. CDR1 GTSNPN and CDR2 SVGIG come from the germline V gene (reference sequence). Trimming took off 2 bases at V and 7 bases at J, with 6 bases between the two ends. The CDR3 spans 11 residues. The CDR3 bases are TGTGCCTGGAGTTTGGAGAATGAGCAGTTCTTC. Residues: CAWSLENEQFF.

This clonotype rates as large. The V gene is TRBV6-1, the J gene TRBJ2-1; tentatively, D is TRBD1 (6 bases). The CDR3 loop spans 14 amino acids. Trimming shortened V by 6 bases and J by 3 bases, and 12 bases separated the two germline ends. Germline loops: CDR1 MNHNS, CDR2 SASEGT. In nucleotides, the CDR3 is TGTGCCAGCAGCCCTAACAGGGACTACAATGAGCAGTTCTTC. Translated: CASSPNRDYNEQFF.

This clonotype is medium-sized in the sample. The chain links TRBV5-1 to TRBJ1-1; no clear D gene. CDR3 length: 16 residues. Germline V CDR1 and CDR2: SGHRS, YFSETQ. The V and J ends lost 0 bases and 5 bases respectively, with 17 bases between them. The CDR3 bases are TGCGCCAGCAGCTTGGAGTACAGCGGCGATGAGACTGAAGCTTTCTTT. This codes for CASSLEYSGDETEAFF. Complete variable domain (other parts from reference TRBV5-1 and TRBJ1-1): KAGVTQTPRYLIKTRGQQVTLSCSPISGHRSVSWYQQTPGQGLQFLFEYFSETQRNKGNFPGRFSGRQFSNSRSEMNVSTLELGDSALYLCASSLEYSGDETEAFFGQGTRLTVV.

This clonotype occurred many times. The genes are TRBV5-4 and TRBJ1-1, with TRBD1 matching 8 bases. J was trimmed by 9 bases and V by 9 bases; bases with no gene match: 10. CDR3 length equals 12 residues. CDR1 is SGHNT, CDR2 YYREEE, per germline (reference sequence). The CDR3: CAIEDREGKAFF. The DNA of the CDR3 is TGTGCCATCGAGGACAGGGAGGGGAAAGCTTTCTTT.

Within the sample, this clonotype is medium-sized. The CDR3, as DNA: TGTGCCAGCAGTTACGGGACAGGAACCTACGAGCAGTACTTC. It yields the protein CASSYGTGTYEQYF. The rearrangement uses TRBV6-6 and TRBJ2-7; 8 bases fit TRBD1. The CDR3 spans 14 residues. The ends lost 2 bases at V and 2 bases at J; junction bases unmatched: 2. CDR1 is MNHNY, CDR2 SVGAGI, per germline (reference sequence).

As regards this clonotype: Germline is not matched at one junction end, which may reflect a read error. The CDR3 spells CAGSPSTGGSDGYTF. The CDR3 DNA reads TGTGCCGGCAGTCCGTCGACAGGGGGCTCTGATGGCTACACCTTC. The V call is TRBV28, the J call TRBJ1-2; 10 nucleotides match TRBD1. This CDR3 has 15 residues. In germline, CDR1 is MDHEN, CDR2 SYDVKM.